This TCR beta chain was recorded in a study of blood T cell repertoires in COVID-19. Overall study context: Sites across the United States, Italy and Spain contributed samples from acute and convalescent COVID-19. Sample material is recorded as cDNA or gDNA derived from T cells, B-cell-depleted T cells, or PBMCs.

Germline loops: CDR1 MNHNY, CDR2 SVGAGI (reference sequence). V lost 6 bases to trimming and J lost 9 bases; unmatched junction nucleotides: 10. The CDR3 is 14 residues long. Per the study methods: Estimated nucleated cell counts came from reference gene primer amplification. Sequenced by immunoSEQ multiplex PCR; TCRdb stores in-frame clones only, minus some. V and J calls and clone size come straight from that table; D and trimming were deduced from the DNA. The profile covers about 120,000 clones, with approximately 90% appearing a single time and roughly 1.9% taken by the ten largest. The TCR comes from a human donor with active COVID-19. The donor label of this sample is uncertain. The sample comprised peripheral blood. The J gene is TRBJ1-1, the V gene TRBV6-6, with 10 bases fitting TRBD1. The CDR3 bases are TGTGCCAGCAGGACAGGGGGCCTCAACCGCCAAGCTTTCTTT. As protein: CASRTGGLNRQAFF.